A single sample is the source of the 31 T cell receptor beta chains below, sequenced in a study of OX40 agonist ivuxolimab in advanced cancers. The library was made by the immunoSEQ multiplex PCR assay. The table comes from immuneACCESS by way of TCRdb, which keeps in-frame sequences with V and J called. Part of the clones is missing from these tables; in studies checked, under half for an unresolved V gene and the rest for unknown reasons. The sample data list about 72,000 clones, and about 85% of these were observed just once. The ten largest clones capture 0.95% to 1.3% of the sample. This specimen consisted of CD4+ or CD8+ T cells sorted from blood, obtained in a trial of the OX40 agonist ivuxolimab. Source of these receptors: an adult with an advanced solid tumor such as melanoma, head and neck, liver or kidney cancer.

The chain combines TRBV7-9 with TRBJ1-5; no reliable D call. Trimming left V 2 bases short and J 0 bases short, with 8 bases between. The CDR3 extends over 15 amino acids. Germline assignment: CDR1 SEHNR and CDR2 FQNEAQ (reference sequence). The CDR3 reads CASSLSDGSNQPQHF. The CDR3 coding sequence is TGTGCCAGCAGCTTAAGTGACGGTAGCAATCAGCCCCAGCATTTT.

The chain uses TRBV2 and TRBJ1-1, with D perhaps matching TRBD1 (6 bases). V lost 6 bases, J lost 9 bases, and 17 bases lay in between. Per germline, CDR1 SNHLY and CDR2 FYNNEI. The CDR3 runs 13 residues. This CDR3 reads CASSRGGTPQAFF. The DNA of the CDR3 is TGTGCCAGCAGCCGAGGCGGGACACCTCAAGCTTTCTTT. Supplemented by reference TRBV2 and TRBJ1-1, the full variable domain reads EPEVTQTPSHQVTQMGQEVILRCVPISNHLYFYWYRQILGQKVEFLVSFYNNEISEKSEIFDDQFSVERPDGSNFTLKIRSTKLEDSAMYFCASSRGGTPQAFFGQGTRLTVV.

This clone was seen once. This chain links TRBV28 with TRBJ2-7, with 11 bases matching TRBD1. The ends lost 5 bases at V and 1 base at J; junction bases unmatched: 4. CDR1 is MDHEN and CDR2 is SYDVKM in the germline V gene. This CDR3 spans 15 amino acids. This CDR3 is CASSTGTGGSYEQYF. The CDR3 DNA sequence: TGTGCCAGCAGTACCGGGACAGGGGGTTCCTACGAGCAGTACTTC. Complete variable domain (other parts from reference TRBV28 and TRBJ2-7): DVKVTQSSRYLVKRTGEKVFLECVQDMDHENMFWYRQDPGLGLRLIYFSYDVKMKEKGDIPEGYSVSREKKERFSLILESASTNQTSMYLCASSTGTGGSYEQYFGPGTRLTVT.

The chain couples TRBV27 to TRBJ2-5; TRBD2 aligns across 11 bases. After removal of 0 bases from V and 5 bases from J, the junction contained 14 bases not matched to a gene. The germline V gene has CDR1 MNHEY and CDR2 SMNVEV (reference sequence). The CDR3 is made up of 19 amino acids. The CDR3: CASSLSVRRTSGLRETQYF. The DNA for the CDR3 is TGTGCCAGCAGTTTATCAGTAAGAAGGACTAGCGGGCTGAGGGAGACCCAGTACTTC.

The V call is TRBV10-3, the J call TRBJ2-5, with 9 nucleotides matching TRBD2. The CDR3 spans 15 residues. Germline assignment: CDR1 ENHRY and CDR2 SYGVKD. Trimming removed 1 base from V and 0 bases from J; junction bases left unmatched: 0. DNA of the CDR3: TGTGCCATCAGTGAGTTAGCGGGGGACCAAGAGACCCAGTACTTC. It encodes CAISELAGDQETQYF.

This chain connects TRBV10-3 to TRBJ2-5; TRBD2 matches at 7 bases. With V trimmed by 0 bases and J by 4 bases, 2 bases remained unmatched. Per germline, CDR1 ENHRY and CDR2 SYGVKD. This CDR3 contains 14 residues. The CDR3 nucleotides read TGTGCCATCAGTGAGTCGACGGGAGGAGAGACCCAGTACTTC. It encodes CAISESTGGETQYF.

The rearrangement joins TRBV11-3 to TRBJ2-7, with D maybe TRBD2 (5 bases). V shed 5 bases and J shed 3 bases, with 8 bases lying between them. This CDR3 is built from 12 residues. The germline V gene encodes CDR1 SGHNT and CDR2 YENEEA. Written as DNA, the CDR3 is TGTGCCAGCAGCCCAGGACTCTACGAGCAGTACTTC. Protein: CASSPGLYEQYF.

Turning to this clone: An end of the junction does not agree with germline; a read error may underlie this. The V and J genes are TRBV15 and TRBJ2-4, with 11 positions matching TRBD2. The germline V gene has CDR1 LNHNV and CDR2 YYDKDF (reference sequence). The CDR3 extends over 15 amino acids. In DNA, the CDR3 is TGTGCCACCAGCCGAGAAAGACTAGCGGGGAACATTCAGTACTTC. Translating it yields CATSRERLAGNIQYF.

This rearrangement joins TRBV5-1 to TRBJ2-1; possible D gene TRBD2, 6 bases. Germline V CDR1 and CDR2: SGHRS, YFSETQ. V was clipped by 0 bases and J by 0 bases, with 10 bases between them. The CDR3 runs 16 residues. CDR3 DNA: TGCGCCAGCAGCTTGGCGGGGGTCAGCTCCTACAATGAGCAGTTCTTC. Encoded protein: CASSLAGVSSYNEQFF.

The CDR3 loop is CASSLDRDGGDNEQFF. The CDR3 nucleotides read TGTGCCAGTAGTCTGGACCGGGACGGCGGGGACAATGAGCAGTTCTTC. This sequence joins TRBV19 and TRBJ2-1; D possibly corresponds to TRBD2 (6 bases). V lost 5 bases and J lost 5, with 19 bases in between. The CDR3 extends over 16 amino acids. In germline, CDR1 is LNHDA, CDR2 SQIVND (reference sequence).

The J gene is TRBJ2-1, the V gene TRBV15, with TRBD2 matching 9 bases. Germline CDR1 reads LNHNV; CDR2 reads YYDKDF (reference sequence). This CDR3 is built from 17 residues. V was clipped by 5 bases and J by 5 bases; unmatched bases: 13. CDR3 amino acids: CATSVMRGGPGDNEQFF. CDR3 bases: TGTGCCACCAGCGTAATGCGGGGGGGCCCGGGGGACAATGAGCAGTTCTTC.

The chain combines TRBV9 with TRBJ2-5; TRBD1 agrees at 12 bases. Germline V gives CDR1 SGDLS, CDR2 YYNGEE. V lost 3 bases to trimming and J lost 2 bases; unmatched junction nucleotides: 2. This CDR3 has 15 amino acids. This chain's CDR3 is CASSGDRGRQETQYF. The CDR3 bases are TGTGCCAGCAGCGGGGACAGGGGGCGACAAGAGACCCAGTACTTC.

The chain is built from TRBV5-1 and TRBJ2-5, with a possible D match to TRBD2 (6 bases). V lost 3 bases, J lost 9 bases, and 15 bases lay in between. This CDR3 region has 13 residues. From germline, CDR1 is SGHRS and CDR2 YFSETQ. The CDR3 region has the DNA TGCGCCAGCAGCTCCGGACTATTCGGTTCCCAGTACTTC. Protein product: CASSSGLFGSQYF.

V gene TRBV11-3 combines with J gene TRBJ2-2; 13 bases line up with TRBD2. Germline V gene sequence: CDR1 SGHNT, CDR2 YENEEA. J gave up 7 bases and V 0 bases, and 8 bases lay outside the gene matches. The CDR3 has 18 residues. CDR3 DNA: TGTGCCAGCAGCTTAGATCTGGGACTAGCGGGGAGAATCGGGGAGCTGTTTTTT. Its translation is CASSLDLGLAGRIGELFF.

The CDR3 DNA is TGTGCCAGCAGTTACTTTCGGGTAGCGGGAAGCAATGAGCAGTTCTTC. Translated: CASSYFRVAGSNEQFF. The rearrangement links TRBV6-7 to TRBJ2-1; 8 bases are a match to TRBD2. TRBV6-7 is designated an ORF whose function remains uncertain. V shed 1 base, J shed 6 bases, and the junction held 8 bases outside the gene matches. The CDR3 loop spans 16 amino acids.

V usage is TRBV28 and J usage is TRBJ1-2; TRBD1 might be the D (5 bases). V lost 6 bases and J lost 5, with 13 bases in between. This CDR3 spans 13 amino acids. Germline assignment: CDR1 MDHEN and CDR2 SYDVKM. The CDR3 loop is CASRPGTAYGYTF. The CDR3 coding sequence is TGTGCCAGCAGACCCGGGACGGCATATGGCTACACCTTC.

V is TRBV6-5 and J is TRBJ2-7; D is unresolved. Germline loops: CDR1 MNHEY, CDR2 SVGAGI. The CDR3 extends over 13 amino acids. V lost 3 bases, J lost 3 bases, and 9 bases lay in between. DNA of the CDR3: TGTGCCAGCAGTTATGGAGTCGACTACGAGCAGTACTTC. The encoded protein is CASSYGVDYEQYF.

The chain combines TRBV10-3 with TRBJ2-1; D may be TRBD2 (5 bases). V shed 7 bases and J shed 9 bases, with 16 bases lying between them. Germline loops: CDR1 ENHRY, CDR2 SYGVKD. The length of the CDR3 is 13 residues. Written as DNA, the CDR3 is TGTGCCATCACGGCGGGCTTGGGGAGTGAGCAGTTCTTC. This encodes CAITAGLGSEQFF.

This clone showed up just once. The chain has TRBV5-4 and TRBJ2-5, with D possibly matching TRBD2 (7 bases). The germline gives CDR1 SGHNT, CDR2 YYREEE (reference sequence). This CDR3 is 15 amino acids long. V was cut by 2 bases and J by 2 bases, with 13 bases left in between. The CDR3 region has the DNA TGTGCCAGCAGCTTAAGAGGGGGGGGGCAAGAGACCCAGTACTTC. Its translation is CASSLRGGGQETQYF.

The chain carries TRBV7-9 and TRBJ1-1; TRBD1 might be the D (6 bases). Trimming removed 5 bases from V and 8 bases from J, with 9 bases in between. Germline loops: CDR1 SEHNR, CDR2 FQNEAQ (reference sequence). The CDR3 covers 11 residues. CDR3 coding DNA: TGTGCCAGCAGCCCTGGGGGCGAAGCTTTCTTT. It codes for CASSPGGEAFF.

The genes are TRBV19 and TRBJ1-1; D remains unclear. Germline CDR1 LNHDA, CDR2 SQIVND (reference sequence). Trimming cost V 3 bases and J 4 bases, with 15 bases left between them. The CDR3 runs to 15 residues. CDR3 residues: CASSMQTGSGTEAFF. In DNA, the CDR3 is TGTGCCAGTAGTATGCAGACCGGTTCGGGCACTGAAGCTTTCTTT.

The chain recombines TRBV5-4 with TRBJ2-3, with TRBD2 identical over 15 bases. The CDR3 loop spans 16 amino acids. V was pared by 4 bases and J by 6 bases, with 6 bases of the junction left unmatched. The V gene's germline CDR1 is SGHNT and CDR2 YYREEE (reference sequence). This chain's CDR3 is CASSRGLAGGVDTQYF. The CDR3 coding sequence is TGTGCCAGCAGCCGAGGACTAGCGGGGGGGGTTGATACGCAGTATTTT.

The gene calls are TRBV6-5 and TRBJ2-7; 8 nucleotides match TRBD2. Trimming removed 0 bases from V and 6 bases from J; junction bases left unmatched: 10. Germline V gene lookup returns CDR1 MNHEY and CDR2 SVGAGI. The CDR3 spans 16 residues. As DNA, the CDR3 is TGTGCCAGCAGTTACTCGCCGGGACTAGGCCCCCTCGAGCAGTACTTC. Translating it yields CASSYSPGLGPLEQYF.

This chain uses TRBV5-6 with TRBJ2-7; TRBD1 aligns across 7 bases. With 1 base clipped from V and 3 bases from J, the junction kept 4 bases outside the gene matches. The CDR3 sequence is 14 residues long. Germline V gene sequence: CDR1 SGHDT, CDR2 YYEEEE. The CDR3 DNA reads TGTGCCAGCAGCTTGACAGGGGTGATCTACGAGCAGTACTTC. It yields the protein CASSLTGVIYEQYF. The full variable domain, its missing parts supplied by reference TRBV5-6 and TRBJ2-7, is DAGVTQSPTHLIKTRGQQVTLRCSPKSGHDTVSWYQQALGQGPQFIFQYYEEEERQRGNFPDRFSGHQFPNYSSELNVNALLLGDSALYLCASSLTGVIYEQYFGPGTRLTVT.

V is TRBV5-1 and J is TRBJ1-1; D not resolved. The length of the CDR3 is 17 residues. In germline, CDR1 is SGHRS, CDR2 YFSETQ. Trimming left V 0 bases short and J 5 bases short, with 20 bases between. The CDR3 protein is CASSLAGGVSGRTEAFF. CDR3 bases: TGCGCCAGCAGCTTGGCGGGCGGTGTGTCGGGCCGGACTGAAGCTTTCTTT.

CDR3 in DNA: TGTGCCAGCAGCTTAAGAAGCAGGGGGAAAAACCTTAACTATGGCTACACCTTC. Translation: CASSLRSRGKNLNYGYTF. V gene TRBV7-2 combines with J gene TRBJ1-2, with 7 bases identical to TRBD1. The germline gives CDR1 SGHTA, CDR2 FQGNSA. This CDR3 comprises 18 residues. The ends lost 2 bases at V and 1 base at J; junction bases unmatched: 13. The full variable domain, with the rest looked up from reference TRBV7-2 and TRBJ1-2, is GAGVSQSPSNKVTEKGKDVELRCDPISGHTALYWYRQSLGQGLEFLIYFQGNSAPDKSGLPSDRFSAERTGGSVSTLTIQRTQQEDSAVYLCASSLRSRGKNLNYGYTFGSGTRLTVV.

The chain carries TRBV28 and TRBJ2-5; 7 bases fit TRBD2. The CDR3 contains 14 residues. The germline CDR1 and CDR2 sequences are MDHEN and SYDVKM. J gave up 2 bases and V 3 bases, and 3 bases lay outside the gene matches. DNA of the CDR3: TGTGCCAGCAGTTTCCTAGCGGCACAAGAGACCCAGTACTTC. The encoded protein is CASSFLAAQETQYF.

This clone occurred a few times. This CDR3 is CASSTPGTQEQFF. The CDR3 nucleotides are TGTGCCAGCAGCACCCCCGGGACCCAAGAGCAGTTCTTC. The chain links TRBV11-3 to TRBJ2-1; D may be TRBD1 or TRBD2 (5 bases each). Germline values: CDR1 SGHNT, CDR2 YENEEA. V was pared by 5 bases and J by 10 bases, with 15 bases between. The CDR3 runs 13 residues.

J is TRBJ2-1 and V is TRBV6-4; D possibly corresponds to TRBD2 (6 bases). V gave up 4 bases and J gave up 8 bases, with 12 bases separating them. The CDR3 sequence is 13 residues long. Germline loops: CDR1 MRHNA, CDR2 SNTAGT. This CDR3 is CASSASSVDEQFF. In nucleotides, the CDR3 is TGTGCCAGCAGTGCGTCTAGCGTCGATGAGCAGTTCTTC.

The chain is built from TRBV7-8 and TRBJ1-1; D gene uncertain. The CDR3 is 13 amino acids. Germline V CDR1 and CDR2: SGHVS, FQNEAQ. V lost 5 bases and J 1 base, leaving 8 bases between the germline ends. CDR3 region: CASSPTPNTEAFF. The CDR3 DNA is TGTGCCAGCAGCCCGACGCCGAACACTGAAGCTTTCTTT.

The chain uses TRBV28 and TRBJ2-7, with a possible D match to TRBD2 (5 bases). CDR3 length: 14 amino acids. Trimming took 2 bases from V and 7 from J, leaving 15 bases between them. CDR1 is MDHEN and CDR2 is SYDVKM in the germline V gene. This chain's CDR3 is CASSLVASRQEQYF. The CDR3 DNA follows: TGTGCCAGCAGTTTAGTGGCTAGCCGCCAGGAGCAGTACTTC.